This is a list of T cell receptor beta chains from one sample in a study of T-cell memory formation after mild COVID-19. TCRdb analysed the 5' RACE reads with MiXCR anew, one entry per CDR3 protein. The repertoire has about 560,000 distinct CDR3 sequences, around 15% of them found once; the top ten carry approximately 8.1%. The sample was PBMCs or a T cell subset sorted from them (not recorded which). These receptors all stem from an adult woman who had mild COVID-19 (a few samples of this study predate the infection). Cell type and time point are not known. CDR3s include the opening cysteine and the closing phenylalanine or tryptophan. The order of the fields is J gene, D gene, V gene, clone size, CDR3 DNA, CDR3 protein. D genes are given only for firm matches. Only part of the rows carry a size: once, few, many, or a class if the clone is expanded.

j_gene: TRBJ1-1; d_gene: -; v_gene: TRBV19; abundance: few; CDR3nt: TGTGCCAGTAGGTATCCGGGGCAGGGTCACACTGAAGCTTTCTTT; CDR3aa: CASRYPGQGHTEAFF
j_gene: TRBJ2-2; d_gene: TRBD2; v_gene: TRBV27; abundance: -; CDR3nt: TGTGCCATCAAGCGGGGGGACACAAACACCGGGGAGCTGTTTTTT; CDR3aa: CAIKRGDTNTGELFF
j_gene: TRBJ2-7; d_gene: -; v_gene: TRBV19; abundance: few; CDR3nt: TGTGCCAGTAGTAGCCTCGAGGGATCAGATTACGAGCAGTACTTC; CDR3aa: CASSSLEGSDYEQYF
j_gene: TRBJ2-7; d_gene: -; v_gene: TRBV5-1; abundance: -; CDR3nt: TGCGCCAGCAGCTTCGACAGCTACAACACCTACGAGCAGTACTTC; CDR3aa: CASSFDSYNTYEQYF
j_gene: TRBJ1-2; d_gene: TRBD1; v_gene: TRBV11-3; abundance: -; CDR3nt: TGTGCCAGCAGCACGGGACAGGTGAAAGGCTACACCTTC; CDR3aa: CASSTGQVKGYTF
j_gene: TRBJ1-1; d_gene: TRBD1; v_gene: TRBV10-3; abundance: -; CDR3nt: TGTGCCATCAGTGGCCCTACAGGGGACGGTGAAGCTTTCTTT; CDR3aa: CAISGPTGDGEAFF
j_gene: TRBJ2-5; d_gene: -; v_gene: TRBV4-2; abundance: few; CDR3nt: TGTGCCAGCAGCCCATCTCGGGGTCAGGGCCAAGAGACCCAGTACTTC; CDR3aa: CASSPSRGQGQETQYF
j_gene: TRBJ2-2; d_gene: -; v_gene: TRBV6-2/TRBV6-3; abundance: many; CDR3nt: TGTGCCAGCATCACGGCGGGGAGGAACACCGGGGAGCTGTTTTTT; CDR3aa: CASITAGRNTGELFF
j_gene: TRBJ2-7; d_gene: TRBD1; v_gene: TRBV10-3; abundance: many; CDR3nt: TGTGCCACCAGGGGGACAGGGGAGGGTGAGCAGTACTTC; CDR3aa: CATRGTGEGEQYF
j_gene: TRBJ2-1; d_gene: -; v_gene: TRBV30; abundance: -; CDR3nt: TGTGCCTGGCGGGGAAACAATGAGCAGTTCTTC; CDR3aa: CAWRGNNEQFF
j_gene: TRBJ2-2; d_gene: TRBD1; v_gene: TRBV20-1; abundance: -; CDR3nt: TGCAGTGCTAGAGTGCGGGACAGGGATCCCGGGGAGCTGTTTTTT; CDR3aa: CSARVRDRDPGELFF
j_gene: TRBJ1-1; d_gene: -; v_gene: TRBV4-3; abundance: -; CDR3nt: TGCGCCAGCAGCCAAGAATATACAGTAGACACTGAAGCTTTCTTT; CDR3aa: CASSQEYTVDTEAFF
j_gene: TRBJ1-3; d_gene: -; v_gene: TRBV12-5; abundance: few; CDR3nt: TGTGCTAGTGGTTGGCCCGTAGAAAGCTCTGGAAACACCATATATTTT; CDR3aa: CASGWPVESSGNTIYF
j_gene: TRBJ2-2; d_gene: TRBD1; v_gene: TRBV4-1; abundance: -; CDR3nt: TGCGCCAGCAGCCCCTTCACAGGGGCGGGTAACACCGGGGAGCTGTTTTTT; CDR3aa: CASSPFTGAGNTGELFF
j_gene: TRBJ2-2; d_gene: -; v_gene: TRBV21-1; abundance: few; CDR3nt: TGTGCCAGCAGCAAAGTTCACGGACAGGGCCCCCCTTTCACCGGGGAGCTGTTTTTT; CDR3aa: CASSKVHGQGPPFTGELFF
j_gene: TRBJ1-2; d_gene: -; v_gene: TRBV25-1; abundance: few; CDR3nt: TGTGCCAGCAGGGGCGGCTACTATGGCTACACCTTC; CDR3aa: CASRGGYYGYTF
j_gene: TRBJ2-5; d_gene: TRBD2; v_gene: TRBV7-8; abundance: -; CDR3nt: TGTGCCAGCAGCTCCCTTGGGACTAGCGGGAGTGGGGAGACCCAGTACTTC; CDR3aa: CASSSLGTSGSGETQYF
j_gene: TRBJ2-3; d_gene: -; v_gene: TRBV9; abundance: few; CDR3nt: TGTGCCAGCAGCGTAGGAGGGCAGAGTAGGCCAGCCACAGATACGCAGTATTTT; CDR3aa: CASSVGGQSRPATDTQYF
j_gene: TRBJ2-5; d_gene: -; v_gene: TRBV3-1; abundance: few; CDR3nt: TGTGCCAGCAGCCAAGTGGGGGGACAAAGAGGAGAGACCCAGTACTTC; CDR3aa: CASSQVGGQRGETQYF
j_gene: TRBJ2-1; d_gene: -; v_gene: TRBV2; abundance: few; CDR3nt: TGTGCCAGCAGTCAAACACTTAGCGGTTTTGACAATGAGCAGTTCTTC; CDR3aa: CASSQTLSGFDNEQFF
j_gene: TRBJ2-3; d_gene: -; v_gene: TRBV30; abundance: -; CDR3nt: TGTGCCTGGAGTCCCCCCTCGGTATCGCAGTATTTT; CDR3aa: CAWSPPSVSQYF
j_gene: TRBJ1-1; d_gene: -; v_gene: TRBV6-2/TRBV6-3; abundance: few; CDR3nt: TGTGCCAGCACCCGGAAGGGCACTGAAGCTTTCTTT; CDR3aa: CASTRKGTEAFF
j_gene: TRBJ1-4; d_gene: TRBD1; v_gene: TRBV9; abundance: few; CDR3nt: TGTGCCAGCAGCGCAGAGGGGACAGGGAATGAAAAACTGTTTTTT; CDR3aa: CASSAEGTGNEKLFF
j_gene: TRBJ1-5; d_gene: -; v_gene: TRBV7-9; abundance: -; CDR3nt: TGTGCCAGCAGCTCGCCGACAGTTGGAAGCAATCAGCCCCAGCATTTT; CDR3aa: CASSSPTVGSNQPQHF
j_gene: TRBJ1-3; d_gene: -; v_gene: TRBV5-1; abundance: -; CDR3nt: TGCGCCAGCAGCGCATCTTCAGGGGCCCGCTCTGGAAACACCATATATTTT; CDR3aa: CASSASSGARSGNTIYF
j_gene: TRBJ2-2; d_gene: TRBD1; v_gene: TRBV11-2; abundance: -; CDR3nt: TGTGCCAGCAGCTTAGATTTCGCAGGGGGCATGACCGGGGAGCTGTTTTTT; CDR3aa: CASSLDFAGGMTGELFF
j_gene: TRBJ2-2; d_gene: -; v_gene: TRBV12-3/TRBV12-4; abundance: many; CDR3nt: TGTGCCAGCAGTTTGAGGAGCGGGAACACCGGGGAGCTGTTTTTT; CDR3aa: CASSLRSGNTGELFF
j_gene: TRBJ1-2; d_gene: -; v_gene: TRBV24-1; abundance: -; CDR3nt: TGTGCCACCAGTGATCCCAGGACGACCTATGGCTACACCTTC; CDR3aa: CATSDPRTTYGYTF
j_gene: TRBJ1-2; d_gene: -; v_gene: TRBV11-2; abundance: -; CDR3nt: TGTGCCAGCAGCTCCGCCTCCCAGGGTTTCGGCTACACCTTC; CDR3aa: CASSSASQGFGYTF
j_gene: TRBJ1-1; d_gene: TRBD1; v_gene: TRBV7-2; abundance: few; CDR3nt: TGTGCCAGCAGCTTACTGGACAGGGTCTACACTGAAGCTTTCTTT; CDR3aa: CASSLLDRVYTEAFF
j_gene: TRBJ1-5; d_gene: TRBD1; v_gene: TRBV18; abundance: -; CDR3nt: TGTGCCAGCTCACCAAGAGGGGGCGAGGGGGCTCAGCCCCAGCATTTT; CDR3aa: CASSPRGGEGAQPQHF
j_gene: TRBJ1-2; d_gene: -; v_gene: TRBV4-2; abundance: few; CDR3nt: TGTGCCAGCAGCCAAGATCTCACGGACAGCCTCTATGGCTACACCTTC; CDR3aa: CASSQDLTDSLYGYTF
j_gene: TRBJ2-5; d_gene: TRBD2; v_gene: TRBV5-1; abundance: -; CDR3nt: TGCGCCAGCTACAGGACTAGCGGGAGGGCCCTCAGTGAGACCCAGTACTTC; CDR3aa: CASYRTSGRALSETQYF
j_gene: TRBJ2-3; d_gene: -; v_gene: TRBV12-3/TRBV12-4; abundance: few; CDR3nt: TGTGCCAGCAGTCTGGGGGATGATACGCAGTATTTT; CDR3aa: CASSLGDDTQYF
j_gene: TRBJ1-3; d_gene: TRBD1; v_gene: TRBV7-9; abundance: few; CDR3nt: TGTGCCAGCAGCGGGAACCCCAGGGGGAGCTCTGGAAACACCATATATTTT; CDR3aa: CASSGNPRGSSGNTIYF
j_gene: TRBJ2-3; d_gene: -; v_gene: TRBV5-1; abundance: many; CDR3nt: TGCGCCAGCAGCGGCACAGGGTCCACAGATACGCAGTATTTT; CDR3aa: CASSGTGSTDTQYF
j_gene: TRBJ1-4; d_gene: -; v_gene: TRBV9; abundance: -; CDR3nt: TGTGCCAGCAGCGTAAGTGGGACCGATAGCGAAAAACTGTTTTTT; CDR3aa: CASSVSGTDSEKLFF
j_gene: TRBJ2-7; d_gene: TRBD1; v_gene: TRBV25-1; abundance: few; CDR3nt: TGTGCCACCTACGGGACAGCATCCTACGAGCAGTACTTC; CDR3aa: CATYGTASYEQYF
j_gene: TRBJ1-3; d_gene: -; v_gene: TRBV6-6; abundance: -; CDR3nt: TGTGCCAGCAGTAATCAACACCGGACCTCTGGAAACACCATATATTTT; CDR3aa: CASSNQHRTSGNTIYF
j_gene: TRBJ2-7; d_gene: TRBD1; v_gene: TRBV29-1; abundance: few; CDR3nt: TGCAGCGTCTCTGACAGGGGCGCCTACGAGCAGTACTTC; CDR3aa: CSVSDRGAYEQYF
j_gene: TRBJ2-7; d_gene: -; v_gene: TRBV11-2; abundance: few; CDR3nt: TGTGCCAGCAGCCGAGGCTGGGGAGAATCCTACGAGCAGTACTTC; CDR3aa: CASSRGWGESYEQYF
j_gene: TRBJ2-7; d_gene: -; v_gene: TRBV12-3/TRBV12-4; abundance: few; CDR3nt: TGTGCCAGCAGTACCGGGGGACGCGGATACGAGCAGTACTTC; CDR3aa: CASSTGGRGYEQYF
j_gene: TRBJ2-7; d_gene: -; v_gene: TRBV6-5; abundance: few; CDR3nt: TGTGCCAGCAGCCAAAAGAGACACTACGAGCAGTACTTC; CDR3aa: CASSQKRHYEQYF
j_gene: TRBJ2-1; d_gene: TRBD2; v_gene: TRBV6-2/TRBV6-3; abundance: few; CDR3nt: TGTGCCAGCAGTTACCCCGGACTAGCGGGACGAAACAATGAGCAGTTCTTC; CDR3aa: CASSYPGLAGRNNEQFF
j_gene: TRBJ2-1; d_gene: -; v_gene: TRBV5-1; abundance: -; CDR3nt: TGCGCCAGCAGCTTGCTCCCCATCAATGAGCAGTTCTTC; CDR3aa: CASSLLPINEQFF
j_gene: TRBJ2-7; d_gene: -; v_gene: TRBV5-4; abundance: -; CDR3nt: TGTGCCAGCAGCTTCTCGGTACTAATTGGGACCCGCTACTACGAGCAGTACTTC; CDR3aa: CASSFSVLIGTRYYEQYF
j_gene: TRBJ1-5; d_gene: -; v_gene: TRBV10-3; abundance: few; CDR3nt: TGTGCCATCTCCTCGACAGCCACGGGGAGCAATCAGCCCCAGCATTTT; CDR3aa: CAISSTATGSNQPQHF